Listed below are T cell receptor beta chains from one sample, sequenced in a study of shared clonotypes between healthy human individuals. Sequencing used immunoSEQ multiplex PCR; TCRdb keeps in-frame clones, though not all of them. The sample lists about 2.4 million clones, over 85% occurring once. The material sequenced was naive CD4+ T cells from PBMCs. The source of these receptors is a man younger than 30 in good health. Some clones in this sample may be carry-over from other donors' samples. CDR3s include the opening cysteine and the closing phenylalanine or tryptophan. Fields, in order: CDR3 DNA, CDR3 protein, D gene, V gene, J gene, clone size. The D gene is left open where the match is weak. Some rows mark clone size as missing; the rest say once, few, many or name a class of expanded clone.

TGTGCCAGCAGAAGGGGCGCCAACGAGCAGTACTTC	CASRRGANEQYF	NA	TRBV6-5	TRBJ2-7	NA
TGCGCCAGCAGCTTGGTTCTTGTGGGTAACGAGCAGTACTTC	CASSLVLVGNEQYF	NA	TRBV5-1	TRBJ2-7	NA
TGTGCCAGCAGTTCCGCAGGGGCGAGCTCCTACGAGCAGTACTTC	CASSSAGASSYEQYF	NA	TRBV28	TRBJ2-7	NA
TGTGCCATCAGTGAGTCGAGGGATCAGCCCCAGCATTTT	CAISESRDQPQHF	NA	TRBV10-3	TRBJ1-5	NA
TGTGCCAGCAGGGGTAGCGGAGCTGGGGCCATTGAGCAGTTCTTC	CASRGSGAGAIEQFF	NA	TRBV28	TRBJ2-1	once
TGTGCCAGCAGCTGGGCGAGGGGCCGACCCAACAATGAGCAGTTCTTC	CASSWARGRPNNEQFF	NA	TRBV7-3	TRBJ2-1	once
TGTGCCAGCGGCCGGGAGAGGGCCGGGGAGCTGTTTTTT	CASGRERAGELFF	NA	TRBV28	TRBJ2-2	NA
TGTGCCAGCAGCTACTGGACAGGCAACAATGAGCAGTTCTTC	CASSYWTGNNEQFF	TRBD1	TRBV7-9	TRBJ2-1	NA
TGCGCCAGCAGCTTGAGTCCTAGCGGGAGCGGTTACAATGAGCAGTTCTTC	CASSLSPSGSGYNEQFF	TRBD2	TRBV5-1	TRBJ2-1	NA
TGTGCCAGCAGCCCTGGGACGGAGAACTATGGCTACACCTTC	CASSPGTENYGYTF	NA	TRBV5-4	TRBJ1-2	NA
TGTGCCAGCAGCTTGGAAATCTACAATGAGCAGTTCTTC	CASSLEIYNEQFF	NA	TRBV14	TRBJ2-1	NA
TGTGCTAGTGGTTTGGTACTCGGGGGGAACTCCTACAATGAGCAGTTCTTC	CASGLVLGGNSYNEQFF	TRBD2	TRBV12-5	TRBJ2-1	NA
TGCGCCGGGGGATGGGACAGGATATCAAAAGCCTACGAGCAGTACTTC	CAGGWDRISKAYEQYF	TRBD1	TRBV10-1	TRBJ2-7	NA
TGCGCCAGCAGCTTGGGTAGCAAGCGCACCGGGGAGCTGTTTTTT	CASSLGSKRTGELFF	NA	TRBV5-1	TRBJ2-2	NA
TGTGCCACCTTGACCCCGCAAGAATCTCGGAATAGCAATCAGCCCCAGCATTTT	CATLTPQESRNSNQPQHF	NA	TRBV28	TRBJ1-5	once
TGCGCCAGCAGCTCCCGACTAGCGGGGAACACCGGGGAGCTGTTTTTT	CASSSRLAGNTGELFF	TRBD2	TRBV5-1	TRBJ2-2	NA
TGTGCCAGCAGCTACGACAGGGCCTACGAGCAGTACTTC	CASSYDRAYEQYF	TRBD1	TRBV5-4	TRBJ2-7	NA
TGTGCCAGTAGGGTCGGGGAAAACACCGGGGAGCTGTTTTTT	CASRVGENTGELFF	NA	TRBV19	TRBJ2-2	once
TGTGCCAGCAGCCGGCGAAACCTAAATACAGGGCTGGTGTACGAGCAGTACTTC	CASSRRNLNTGLVYEQYF	NA	TRBV21-1	TRBJ2-7	NA
TGTGCCAGCTCAACCGGTTCTGGAAACACCATATATTTT	CASSTGSGNTIYF	NA	TRBV18	TRBJ1-3	NA
TGTGCCAGCAGTTTGCCAGGGGTCGAGCAGTACTTC	CASSLPGVEQYF	NA	TRBV28	TRBJ2-7	NA
TGTGCCAGCAGCGTAGCTGGTGGAGGGGCCTACAATGAGCAGTTCTTC	CASSVAGGGAYNEQFF	NA	TRBV9	TRBJ2-1	NA
TGTGCCAGCAGTCAGGGGAACATGCAGTACTTC	CASSQGNMQYF	NA	TRBV28	TRBJ2-5	NA
TGTGCCTGGAGGACCTTTAGCGGGAATATCTACAATGAGCAGTTCTTC	CAWRTFSGNIYNEQFF	TRBD2	TRBV30	TRBJ2-1	NA
TGCGCCAGCCGGGGGCAGGCGAACACCGGGGAGCTGTTTTTT	CASRGQANTGELFF	NA	TRBV5-1	TRBJ2-2	NA
TGTGCCAGCAGCCCCTGGGGGGGTAGACTAATAGAGACCCAGTACTTC	CASSPWGGRLIETQYF	TRBD2	TRBV7-9	TRBJ2-5	NA
TGTGCCAGCAGTGTGGGGAGGGAGCAGCCCCAGCATTTT	CASSVGREQPQHF	NA	TRBV6-1	TRBJ1-5	NA
TGTGCCAGCAGCTCCACGACAGGCGTCTATGGCTACACCTTC	CASSSTTGVYGYTF	NA	TRBV11-2	TRBJ1-2	NA
TGTGCCAGTAGTATCCCACCCTTGGGCCATGGCTACACCTTC	CASSIPPLGHGYTF	NA	TRBV19	TRBJ1-2	NA
TGTGCCAGCAGCTCCCGGGGGACTAGTGTGTCCGGGGAGCTGTTTTTT	CASSSRGTSVSGELFF	TRBD2	TRBV11-1	TRBJ2-2	once
TGTGCCAGCAGTTACCGACCTCCCTATGGCTACACCTTC	CASSYRPPYGYTF	NA	TRBV6-6	TRBJ1-2	NA
TGTGCCAGCAGGCGGCCTAGTCTGGCGTACGAGCAGTACTTC	CASRRPSLAYEQYF	NA	TRBV28	TRBJ2-7	NA
TGTGCCAGCAGCCAAGGACAGGGTGGGGGTAATCAGCCCCAGCATTTT	CASSQGQGGGNQPQHF	TRBD1	TRBV4-2	TRBJ1-5	NA
TGTGCCAGCAGCAGAGGCGGGTCCCAAGAGACCCAGTACTTC	CASSRGGSQETQYF	NA	TRBV16	TRBJ2-5	once
TGTGCCAGCAGCATCGTTGGCAATGAGCAGTTCTTC	CASSIVGNEQFF	NA	TRBV28	TRBJ2-1	NA
TGTGCCAGCGGAACAGGGACATCCTACGAGCAGTACTTC	CASGTGTSYEQYF	NA	TRBV28	TRBJ2-7	NA
TGTGCCAGCAGCCCGGGGGGGCATGGAGTGAACAATGAGCAGTTCTTC	CASSPGGHGVNNEQFF	TRBD2	TRBV25-1	TRBJ2-1	NA
TGTGCCAGCAGTTTAGGGGCCCCCCCCTCTAACAGTGGCTACACCTTC	CASSLGAPPSNSGYTF	NA	TRBV28	TRBJ1-2	NA
TGCGCCAGCAGCTTGGTACAAGGTACGGGAGACGAGCAGTACTTC	CASSLVQGTGDEQYF	NA	TRBV5-1	TRBJ2-7	once
TGTGCCAGCAGCCCCACCCCCCCGGATACGCAGTATTTT	CASSPTPPDTQYF	NA	TRBV7-2	TRBJ2-3	NA
TGTGCCAGCAGTTTACGGGCGAGGGGGCTCATCTTT	CASSLRARGLIF	TRBD1	TRBV28	TRBJ1-1	NA
TGTGCCAGCAGTGAAACGGACGTCCAGCCCCAGCATTTT	CASSETDVQPQHF	NA	TRBV6-1	TRBJ1-5	NA
TGTGCCAGCAGCCTGTCGGGACAGGGGTTCTCCTACGAGCAGTACTTC	CASSLSGQGFSYEQYF	TRBD1	TRBV5-4	TRBJ2-7	NA
TGTGCCAGTAGTCCAGGACTAGCGGGAGGGCCCGTCACCGGGGAGCTGTTTTTT	CASSPGLAGGPVTGELFF	TRBD2	TRBV19	TRBJ2-2	NA
TGTGCCACCAGCAGAGAAGTTTCCTACGAGCAGTACTTC	CATSREVSYEQYF	NA	TRBV15	TRBJ2-7	NA
TGTGCCAGCAGCTTAGCCGGGACTGGTGGCTGCACCTTC	CASSLAGTGGCTF	NA	TRBV7-2	TRBJ1-2	NA
TGTGCCAGCAGTGATCAGGGTAGGGACACCGGGGAGCTGTTTTTT	CASSDQGRDTGELFF	NA	TRBV6-1	TRBJ2-2	once
TGTGCCAGCAGATTGGGGACTAGCGGGAAGTGGGGGACAGATACGCAGTATTTT	CASRLGTSGKWGTDTQYF	TRBD2	TRBV2	TRBJ2-3	NA
TGTGCCAGTACGGGACCGCACACAGGGGGCCGGAACTATGGCTACACCTTC	CASTGPHTGGRNYGYTF	TRBD1	TRBV19	TRBJ1-2	NA
TGTGCCACCAGCAGGAAGGACAGGGTTTGGGATACGCAGTATTTT	CATSRKDRVWDTQYF	TRBD1	TRBV15	TRBJ2-3	NA
TGTGCCACCAGCGGCGACAGGGGAGACCCTGGGGCCAACGTCCTGACTTTC	CATSGDRGDPGANVLTF	TRBD1	TRBV15	TRBJ2-6	NA
TGTGCCAGCAGTTTATTGGGGAATAATGAAAAACTGTTTTTT	CASSLLGNNEKLFF	NA	TRBV28	TRBJ1-4	few
TGTGCCAACAGATCCCCGGGACTAGACTACGAGCAGTACTTC	CANRSPGLDYEQYF	TRBD2	TRBV28	TRBJ2-7	NA
TGTGCCAGCAGCTTAGTGGGGGCGGGAAGCACAGATACGCAGTATTTT	CASSLVGAGSTDTQYF	NA	TRBV7-2	TRBJ2-3	NA
TGTGCCAGCAGACCTAGCGGGAGAAATACCGGGGAGCTGTTTTTT	CASRPSGRNTGELFF	TRBD2	TRBV6-5	TRBJ2-2	NA
TGTGCCAGCAGCTCCCGGCCGCCGGGGGGCGTGAAGAACACTGAAGCTTTCTTT	CASSSRPPGGVKNTEAFF	NA	TRBV5-6	TRBJ1-1	NA
TGCAGCGTGGGAGACAGGAATCAGCCCCAGCATTTT	CSVGDRNQPQHF	NA	TRBV29-1	TRBJ1-5	NA